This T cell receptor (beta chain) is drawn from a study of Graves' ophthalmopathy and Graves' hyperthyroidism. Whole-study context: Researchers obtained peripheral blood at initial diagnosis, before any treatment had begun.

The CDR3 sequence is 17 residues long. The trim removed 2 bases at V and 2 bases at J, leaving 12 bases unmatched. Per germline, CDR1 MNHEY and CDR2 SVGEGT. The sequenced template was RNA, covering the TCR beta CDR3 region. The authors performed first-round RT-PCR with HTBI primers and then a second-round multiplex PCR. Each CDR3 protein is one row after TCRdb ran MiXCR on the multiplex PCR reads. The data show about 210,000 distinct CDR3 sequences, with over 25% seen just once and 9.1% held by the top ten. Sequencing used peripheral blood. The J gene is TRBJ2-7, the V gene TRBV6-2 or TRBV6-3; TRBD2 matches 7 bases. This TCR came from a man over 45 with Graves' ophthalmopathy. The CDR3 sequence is CASSYDPWAGDPYEQYF. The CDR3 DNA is TGTGCCAGCAGTTACGACCCCTGGGCGGGGGACCCCTACGAGCAGTACTTC.